This TCR beta chain was sequenced during a study of OX40 agonist ivuxolimab in advanced cancers. Overall study: Three individuals attained partial responses, comprising one hepatocellular carcinoma case and two cutaneous melanoma cases.

This CDR3 region has 15 residues. V shed 3 bases and J 9 bases; nucleotides not matched to a gene: 5. Germline V gene lookup returns CDR1 SGHAT and CDR2 FQNNGV. Clones were sequenced by immunoSEQ multiplex PCR, and TCRdb holds only the in-frame ones, with some missing. The data contain roughly 58,000 clones, around three quarters of them singletons. Baseline, cycle 4 day 1, and cycle 7 day 1 were the blood sampling points. This clonotype originated in an adult with an advanced solid tumor such as melanoma, head and neck, liver or kidney cancer. The specimen comprised CD4+ or CD8+ T cells sorted from blood, sampled in a trial of the OX40 agonist ivuxolimab. The gene calls are TRBV11-2 and TRBJ2-1, with 13 bases lining up with TRBD2. The CDR3 protein is CASSFTSGRATEQFF. CDR3 in DNA: TGTGCCAGCAGCTTTACTAGCGGGAGGGCCACTGAGCAGTTCTTC.